This entry is about one TCR beta chain. This clonotype was observed at least ten times. Its recognized antigen is unknown. Base qualities are not at hand, and no much larger clone is one base apart. Stable Graves' hyperthyroidism was defined as the absence of progression to ophthalmopathy over 18 months of follow-up. The hyperthyroidism patients were between 18 and 65 years old and newly diagnosed, with a disease duration of less than 2 months. Any patient with an uncontrolled infection, another autoimmune disease, pregnancy or lactation was excluded. Clinical symptoms, serum thyroxine and TRAb, thyroid ultrasound, and orbital computed tomography formed the basis for the diagnoses. PBMCs were isolated from 10 ml of fresh peripheral blood by Ficoll-Paque density gradient centrifugation. Trizol reagent was used to extract total RNA, and RNA quality was then checked on an Agilent 2100 Bioanalyzer. The data stem from a study of T cells in Graves' hyperthyroidism and ophthalmopathy (dated by TCRdb to the late 2010s). With respect to the entire study: Peripheral blood was collected at initial diagnosis, before any treatment. A discovery cohort of roughly 100 patients, approximately 45 with Graves' ophthalmopathy and more than 55 with stable Graves' hyperthyroidism, was used to find distinguishing TCR V-J signatures. Prospective prediction of ophthalmopathy was tested in an independent validation cohort of some 20 hyperthyroidism patients and some 17 patients who later progressed to ophthalmopathy. For training and testing, the 100 patients in the discovery cohort were randomly divided in a 7:3 ratio. The study also compared thyroid tissue and blood T-cell repertoires from several Graves' hyperthyroidism patients. After blood sampling, hyperthyroidism patients were treated with methimazole at a starting dose of 30 mg daily, and ophthalmopathy patients were treated with high-dose intravenous methylprednisolone. According to the paper, TCR Vbeta CDR3 sequencing was carried out on roughly 130 peripheral blood samples, which came from approximately 41 ophthalmopathy, around 75 hyperthyroidism and approximately 17 progressor patients. Broad study findings and their caveats: Ophthalmopathy was separated from stable hyperthyroidism by a 13 V-J signature model, with over 85% sensitivity and about 81% specificity obtained in cross-validation and 80%/75% obtained in testing. Most expanded thyroid clonotypes (frequency above 0.001) were also detected in blood, a finding suggesting that blood repertoires may reflect thyroid immune responses. Sample size was not statistically predetermined, and blinding of investigators to group allocation was not performed. In validation, the model predicted progression to ophthalmopathy with 55% to 71% sensitivity and over 72% specificity, a median of around 6.6 months before onset.

TCR beta CDR3 regions were amplified from RNA transcripts. The TCR CDR3 was subjected to a first round of RT-PCR using the HTBI primer set and the Qiagen OneStep RT-PCR kit. Libraries were constructed in a second round of multiplex PCR, after which size selection and purification were performed. The libraries were sequenced on an Illumina HiSeq2000 using paired-end 100 bp reads. In the paper's pipeline: Raw data were processed with SOAPnuke, discarding reads with adapters, uncalled bases, mean Phred below 15, or no exact constant-primer or identifier match. High-quality paired reads were merged using COPE v1.2.5, and each unique nucleotide sequence was defined as a clonotype. MiTCR v1.1 was used to align clonotypes to the IMGT TRBV, TRBD and TRBJ reference segments. Only V-J combinations with frequency above 0.0001, covering 99% to 99.2% of repertoires, were analysed. A TCS score was defined as the ratio between F50 (clonal expansion) and ExV (chaos), using BLOSUM62-based TCRdist between CDR3 peptides within each V-J. Welch's t-statistics and random forest reduced roughly 540 V-J features to about 12, which were used in a naive Bayes classifier (R e1071). TCRdb reworked the public reads: Q25 trimming with fastp, MiXCR clone assembly, productive beta chains retained. Every distinct CDR3 protein forms one entry, paired with its most common genes and DNA. TCRdb's processing, not the authors', yielded these V and J calls. The sample records about 520,000 distinct CDR3 sequences, less than 25% of which are singletons. The ten largest clonotypes hold around 27% of the sample.

Spanning cysteine to phenylalanine, the CDR3 consists of 11 amino acids. Only the CDR3 DNA is retained, 33 bases long and in frame from the first base. Cut back by 6 bases and 8 bases, the V and J ends lie 10 bases apart. CDR1 SNHLY and CDR2 FYNNEI were looked up in the germline V gene. The V gene is TRBV2 and the J gene is TRBJ1-2; 5 matching bases give a weak D call of TRBD1. The TCR was taken from a man between 18 and 35 years old with Graves' hyperthyroidism. The sequenced material came from blood. CDR3 loop: CASSDDRGYTF. The nucleotide sequence is TGTGCCAGCAGCGATGACAGAGGCTACACCTTC.